Listed here are 24 T cell receptor beta chains from one sample, sequenced in a study of T cell responses to AZD1222 COVID-19 vaccine. The method was immunoSEQ multiplex PCR; TCRdb's version includes in-frame clones alone and lacks a portion of them. The sample has 250,000 to 300,000 clones, 85% to 95% seen once. This specimen consisted of peripheral blood, obtained 28 days after the second AZD1222 dose. These TCRs come from an adult who received the AZD1222 COVID-19 vaccine.

This clone has more than one count but fewer than ten. This sequence joins TRBV29-1 and TRBJ1-1; TRBD1 agrees at 7 bases. The CDR3 runs to 13 residues. Germline-derived CDR1 and CDR2 are SQVTM and ANQGSEA. Losses at the gene ends were 5 bases for V and 5 bases for J; bases not matched to a gene: 8. The CDR3 protein is CSVSGTERTEAFF. For the CDR3, the DNA is TGCAGCGTTTCCGGGACAGAAAGGACTGAAGCTTTCTTT.

The chain recombines TRBV30 with TRBJ2-2; unclear D gene. Germline CDR1 GTSNPN, CDR2 SVGIG (reference sequence). The V end lost 3 bases, the J end lost 5 bases, and 10 bases lay between the germline ends. CDR3 size: 13 residues. The CDR3 coding sequence is TGTGCCTGGAGAACGGGTCGGACCGGGGAGCTGTTTTTT. Amino acid sequence: CAWRTGRTGELFF.

Only one count was recorded for this clone. The chain carries TRBV5-1 and TRBJ1-6; D ambiguous. Germline V gene lookup returns CDR1 SGHRS and CDR2 YFSETQ. Deletions cut 4 bases from V and 7 bases from J, with 12 bases between. The CDR3 runs 14 residues. The DNA for the CDR3 is TGCGCCAGCAGCCCGGGTCCCCAAAATTCACCCCTCCACTTT. Amino acid sequence: CASSPGPQNSPLHF.

The J gene is TRBJ1-1, the V gene TRBV7-8, with 7 bases identical to TRBD1. The CDR3 is 14 residues long. Trimming removed 5 bases from V and 7 bases from J; junction bases left unmatched: 10. CDR1 and CDR2 from the germline V gene are SGHVS and FQNEAQ. The CDR3 DNA sequence: TGTGCCAGCAGCCAGACAGGGCTTGAGGGTGAAGCTTTCTTT. Protein sequence: CASSQTGLEGEAFF.

This clone is a singleton in its sample. The CDR3 DNA reads as TGCGCCAGCAGCTTGGGGGACGCTCGCTATGGCTACACCTTC. Translated, it gives CASSLGDARYGYTF. This chain links TRBV5-1 with TRBJ1-2, with a tentative D call TRBD1 (5 bases). V was cut by 0 bases and J by 4 bases, with 10 bases left in between. Germline V CDR1 and CDR2: SGHRS, YFSETQ. The CDR3 consists of 14 residues.

J is TRBJ2-7 and V is TRBV27, with D unresolved. Looked up from germline, CDR1 is MNHEY and CDR2 is SMNVEV (reference sequence). Trimming cost V 3 bases and J 2 bases, with 8 bases left between them. The CDR3 has 13 amino acids. CDR3 nucleotides: TGTGCCAGCAGTTTGAAGGGAACCTACGAGCAGTACTTC. It yields the protein CASSLKGTYEQYF.

CDR3 bases: TGTGCCAGCAGTGAACCCGAACTCTACGGAACAGATACGCAGTATTTT. Amino acid sequence: CASSEPELYGTDTQYF. The gene calls are TRBV2 and TRBJ2-3; D not resolved. The V end lost 2 bases, the J end lost 3 bases, and 15 bases lay between the germline ends. Germline V gene data show CDR1 as SNHLY and CDR2 as FYNNEI. This CDR3 is built from 16 residues.

The chain couples TRBV4-2 to TRBJ1-1, with TRBD1 matching 7 bases. V trimming: 2 bases; J trimming: 12 bases; junction bases outside the gene matches: 9. This CDR3 has 13 amino acids. Germline CDR1 and CDR2: LGHNA and YNFKEQ. The CDR3 nucleotides are TGTGCCAGCAGCCAACCTGGGGACAGTTCACCTTTCTTT. It translates to CASSQPGDSSPFF.

J is TRBJ2-1 and V is TRBV4-1; a possible D gene is TRBD2 (5 bases). This CDR3 has 15 amino acids. V gave up 4 bases and J gave up 0 bases, with 10 bases separating them. Germline V gene sequence: CDR1 MGHRA, CDR2 YSYEKL. The CDR3 sequence: CASSPRGSSYNEQFF. The CDR3 DNA reads TGCGCCAGCAGCCCTCGAGGGAGCTCCTACAATGAGCAGTTCTTC.

V is TRBV28 and J is TRBJ2-7; D possibly corresponds to TRBD2 (6 bases). Per the germline V gene, CDR1 is MDHEN and CDR2 is SYDVKM. Between the trimmed V and J ends, which lost 6 bases and 2 bases, there was a span of 11 bases. This CDR3 is 13 amino acids long. This chain's CDR3 is CASRAGFAYEQYF. DNA for the CDR3: TGTGCCAGCAGGGCGGGGTTCGCCTACGAGCAGTACTTC.

This clone has only one observation. V usage is TRBV4-2 and J usage is TRBJ2-5; 11 nucleotides align to TRBD2. The V segment lost 0 bases and the J segment 5 bases; nucleotides outside the gene matches: 5. This CDR3 has 16 residues. Germline V CDR1 and CDR2: LGHNA, YNFKEQ. This CDR3 reads CASSQELAGGGETQYF. The CDR3 region has the DNA TGTGCCAGCAGCCAAGAGCTAGCGGGGGGAGGTGAGACCCAGTACTTC.

This chain links TRBV7-2 with TRBJ2-1; D uncertain. Germline CDR1 SGHTA, CDR2 FQGNSA. This CDR3 is built from 12 residues. V shed 5 bases and J shed 2 bases, with 4 bases lying between them. CDR3 sequence: CASSLTYNEQFF. DNA for the CDR3: TGTGCCAGCAGCCTTACCTACAATGAGCAGTTCTTC.

This chain uses TRBV7-2 with TRBJ1-2, with TRBD1 matching 8 bases. From germline, CDR1 is SGHTA and CDR2 FQGNSA. The V gene end was trimmed by 8 bases and the J gene end by 2 bases; junction bases not matched to a gene: 10. This CDR3 region has 15 residues. CDR3 residues: CASLPWTGSNYGYTF. CDR3 nucleotides: TGTGCCAGCCTGCCCTGGACAGGGTCCAACTATGGCTACACCTTC. The full variable domain, in which reference TRBV7-2 and TRBJ1-2 provide the parts outside the CDR3, is GAGVSQSPSNKVTEKGKDVELRCDPISGHTALYWYRQSLGQGLEFLIYFQGNSAPDKSGLPSDRFSAERTGGSVSTLTIQRTQQEDSAVYLCASLPWTGSNYGYTFGSGTRLTVV.

The chain carries TRBV11-2 and TRBJ1-6, with 8 nucleotides matching TRBD1. Germline trimming cut 6 bases from V and 9 bases from J; bases unmatched to any gene: 7. The germline CDR1 and CDR2 sequences are SGHAT and FQNNGV. The CDR3 contains 14 residues. The CDR3 DNA reads TGTGCCAGCAGACAAGGACAGGGTGGTTCACCCCTCCACTTT. Translated, it gives CASRQGQGGSPLHF.

The CDR3 DNA sequence: TGTGCCAGCAGTCAGACAGGGAACTCCTACGAGCAGTACTTC. This translates into CASSQTGNSYEQYF. The chain joins TRBV28 to TRBJ2-7, with 7 bases lining up with TRBD1. The CDR3 has 14 amino acids. Trimming at V came to 5 bases and at J to 0 bases, leaving 4 bases not matched to a gene. Germline V CDR1 and CDR2: MDHEN, SYDVKM.

This chain connects TRBV18 to TRBJ2-2, with 14 bases lining up with TRBD2. V gave up 6 bases and J gave up 5 bases; unmatched junction bases: 5. The CDR3 runs 16 residues. CDR1 is KGHSH, CDR2 LQKENI, per germline. CDR3 amino acids: CASSPRTSGGTGELFF. The CDR3 DNA reads as TGTGCCAGCTCCCCCCGGACTAGCGGGGGGACCGGGGAGCTGTTTTTT. The whole variable domain, remainder taken from reference TRBV18 and TRBJ2-2, is NAGVMQNPRHLVRRRGQEARLRCSPMKGHSHVYWYRQLPEEGLKFMVYLQKENIIDESGMPKERFSAEFPKEGPSILRIQQVVRGDSAAYFCASSPRTSGGTGELFFGEGSRLTVL.

The J gene is TRBJ1-6, the V gene TRBV7-9; D is perhaps TRBD1 (5 bases). The CDR3 covers 11 residues. The germline V gene encodes CDR1 SEHNR and CDR2 FQNEAQ (reference sequence). The V end lost 6 bases, the J end lost 10 bases, and 7 bases lay between the germline ends. CDR3 amino acids: CASSRDSPLHF. The CDR3 DNA is TGTGCCAGCAGTAGGGACTCACCCCTCCACTTT.

This rearrangement joins TRBV5-4 to TRBJ2-7; D may be TRBD1 (5 bases). The CDR3 has 13 residues. V lost 2 bases to trimming and J lost 6 bases, with 12 bases between them. Germline V gene data show CDR1 as SGHNT and CDR2 as YYREEE (reference sequence). The CDR3 region is CASSFTGSGEQYF. CDR3 DNA: TGTGCCAGCAGCTTCACAGGATCGGGCGAGCAGTACTTC. The whole variable domain, filled in from reference TRBV5-4 and TRBJ2-7, reads ETGVTQSPTHLIKTRGQQVTLRCSSQSGHNTVSWYQQALGQGPQFIFQYYREEENGRGNFPPRFSGLQFPNYSSELNVNALELDDSALYLCASSFTGSGEQYFGPGTRLTVT.

This clone occurred once. This rearrangement joins TRBV18 to TRBJ2-5; unclear D gene. This CDR3 contains 14 residues. V was clipped by 0 bases and J by 1 base, with 6 bases between them. Germline V gene sequence: CDR1 KGHSH, CDR2 LQKENI. The CDR3 protein is CASSPPRTQETQYF. CDR3 nucleotides: TGTGCCAGCTCACCACCAAGGACCCAAGAGACCCAGTACTTC. The full variable domain, in which reference TRBV18 and TRBJ2-5 provide the parts outside the CDR3, is NAGVMQNPRHLVRRRGQEARLRCSPMKGHSHVYWYRQLPEEGLKFMVYLQKENIIDESGMPKERFSAEFPKEGPSILRIQQVVRGDSAAYFCASSPPRTQETQYFGPGTRLLVL.

The chain uses TRBV19 and TRBJ2-7; maybe TRBD2 (6 bases). With 3 bases removed from V and 6 bases from J, the gap between germline ends came to 12 bases. Germline V lookup: CDR1 LNHDA, CDR2 SQIVND (reference sequence). The CDR3 is 13 residues long. The CDR3 DNA reads as TGTGCCAGTAGTATTGAGAGGAGGGGCGAGCAGTACTTC. Translating gives CASSIERRGEQYF.

This CDR3 is CSVHRELEKKYF. DNA for the CDR3: TGCAGCGTCCACAGGGAACTCGAAAAAAAGTACTTC. The chain links TRBV29-1 to TRBJ2-7; a weak D match, TRBD1 (6 bases). The CDR3 runs 12 residues. V lost 6 bases, J lost 11 bases, and 20 bases lay in between. CDR1 is SQVTM and CDR2 is ANQGSEA in the germline V gene.

V is TRBV30 and J is TRBJ2-1; maybe TRBD1 (5 bases). V shed 3 bases and J shed 7 bases, with 10 bases lying between them. The germline gives CDR1 GTSNPN, CDR2 SVGIG (reference sequence). The CDR3 is made up of 12 amino acids. CDR3 loop: CAWSLSGNEQFF. Here the CDR3 DNA reads TGTGCCTGGAGCTTATCAGGGAATGAGCAGTTCTTC.

The V gene is TRBV15, the J gene TRBJ1-6, with a tentative D call TRBD1 (6 bases). CDR1 is LNHNV, CDR2 YYDKDF, per germline (reference sequence). Trimming pared 9 bases from V and 7 bases from J, leaving 16 bases between. The CDR3 loop spans 14 amino acids. The CDR3 loop reads CATRDHRENSPLHF. The DNA for the CDR3 is TGTGCCACTAGAGATCACAGGGAGAATTCACCCCTCCACTTT.

This clone was seen just once. CDR3 sequence: CASSPAGPEAFF. Written as DNA, the CDR3 is TGTGCCAGCTCACCCGCGGGGCCTGAAGCTTTCTTT. The chain employs TRBV18 and TRBJ1-1, with D possibly being TRBD1 (5 bases). The ends were cut back, 3 bases at V and 6 bases at J, with 8 bases in the middle. Germline V lookup: CDR1 KGHSH, CDR2 LQKENI. CDR3 length: 12 residues.